This T cell receptor beta chain was captured in a study of cytomegalovirus exposure and HLA in healthy donors. This clone was detected a few times. The antigen remains unidentified. Donors likely had unrecorded immune exposures despite being nominally healthy when sampled. Notes on the study in general: Later, TCR association rates were found to vary by HLA locus, highest for DRB1 and lowest for HLA-C. Being productive about 87% or about 30% of the time was typical of most TCR beta V segments in an earlier analysis. In vitro checks showed that three CMV-associated chains really do target CMV antigens.

PCR amplification relied on 60 Vbeta primers (plus 13 Jbeta primers). The method was immunoSEQ multiplex PCR; TCRdb's version includes in-frame clones alone and lacks a portion of them. The top ten hold around 1.9% of the sample, which has around 190,000 clones, around 80% seen once. The TCR sequence derives from a man between 18 and 35 years old in good health and CMV-seronegative. The sample was PBMCs.

Written as DNA, the CDR3 is TGTGCCAGCAGCCCTAAGGGGGGGGGCAAAAACATTCAGTACTTC. Protein sequence: CASSPKGGGKNIQYF. The chain couples TRBV4-2 to TRBJ2-4; possibly TRBD2 for D (7 bases). The germline V gene encodes CDR1 LGHNA and CDR2 YNFKEQ. There are 15 residues in the CDR3. The V end was cut by 4 bases, the J end by 3 bases, with 13 bases between.